These 30 T cell receptor beta chains came from one sample sequenced in a study of human T cells and chemical hapten exposure. TCRdb re-derived calls from the RACE reads in MiXCR, one entry per CDR3 protein. The repertoire includes 65,000 to 80,000 distinct CDR3 sequences, 10% of them detected once, and about 1.3% sits in the top ten. The time point denotes: patch test 1, 2 weeks after DPC sensitization. Treatment here: therapeutic diphenylcyclopropenone sensitization with weekly scalp DPC. The specimen was whole blood, collected in connection with sensitization to the hapten diphenylcyclopropenone (DPC). The receptors here all came from a woman in her 50s with alopecia areata. Some clones in this sample may be carry-over from other donors' samples.

The rearrangement links TRBV29-1 to TRBJ1-2; 7 nucleotides agree with TRBD1. The J segment lost 6 bases and the V segment lost 7 bases, leaving 14 bases of the junction unmatched. Germline CDR1 is SQVTM and CDR2 is ANQGSEA. CDR3 length: 14 amino acids. This CDR3 reads CSAGRGQRLDGYTF. The CDR3 nucleotides read TGCAGCGCTGGGCGGGGACAGAGGCTGGATGGCTACACCTTC.

This clonotype was counted only a few times. V and J are TRBV18 and TRBJ2-5; D possibly corresponds to TRBD1 (6 bases). The V end lost 6 bases, the J end lost 0 bases, and 11 bases lay between the germline ends. The CDR3 length is 14 residues. Germline values: CDR1 KGHSH, CDR2 LQKENI. For the CDR3, the DNA is TGTGCCAGCTCCGGCAGGGGCCACCAAGAGACCCAGTACTTC. This encodes CASSGRGHQETQYF. The full variable domain, completed using reference TRBV18 and TRBJ2-5, is NAGVMQNPRHLVRRRGQEARLRCSPMKGHSHVYWYRQLPEEGLKFMVYLQKENIIDESGMPKERFSAEFPKEGPSILRIQQVVRGDSAAYFCASSGRGHQETQYFGPGTRLLVL.

This clonotype was counted many times. CDR3 amino acids: CAISESWRGYEQYF. CDR3 coding DNA: TGTGCCATCAGTGAGTCATGGCGTGGGTACGAGCAGTACTTC. The V gene is TRBV10-3, the J gene TRBJ2-7; D remains ambiguous. Germline V gene lookup returns CDR1 ENHRY and CDR2 SYGVKD. This CDR3 contains 14 residues. Trimming took off 0 bases at V and 4 bases at J, with 10 bases between the two ends.

This clonotype was recorded at least ten times. The junction does not match germline at one end; this may be a read error. V usage is TRBV7-7 and J usage is TRBJ2-1; no clear D. From germline, CDR1 is SSHAT and CDR2 FNYEAQ (reference sequence). The CDR3 extends over 13 amino acids. CDR3 loop: CASSLGRFDEQFF. In DNA form, the CDR3 reads TGTGCTAGCAGCTTAGGGCGGTTTGATGAGCAGTTCTTC.

This rearrangement joins TRBV9 to TRBJ1-1, with TRBD1 as a possible D gene (5 bases). The V and J ends lost 3 bases and 4 bases respectively, with 10 bases between them. This CDR3 comprises 13 residues. Germline assignment: CDR1 SGDLS and CDR2 YYNGEE. The chain's CDR3 is CASSAAGGTEAFF. CDR3 in DNA: TGTGCCAGCAGCGCTGCGGGGGGCACTGAAGCTTTCTTT.

This clonotype was recorded many times. The chain links TRBV2 to TRBJ2-7; 11 bases fit TRBD2. Germline V gene sequence: CDR1 SNHLY, CDR2 FYNNEI. This CDR3 comprises 16 residues. With 6 bases clipped from V and 4 bases from J, the junction kept 11 bases outside the gene matches. CDR3 region: CASRTKRTSGRYEQYF. The CDR3 DNA follows: TGTGCCAGCAGGACTAAACGGACTAGCGGGCGGTACGAGCAGTACTTC.

This clonotype has a handful of counts. The chain has TRBV7-2 and TRBJ2-4; D may be TRBD1 (7 bases). CDR3 size: 17 residues. Germline V CDR1 and CDR2: SGHTA, FQGNSA. The germline V and J ends were trimmed by 5 bases and 6 bases, with 23 bases remaining between them. The CDR3 region is CASSPRQGGPRGNIQYF. The CDR3 DNA reads TGTGCCAGCAGCCCTCGACAGGGAGGTCCCAGAGGAAACATTCAGTACTTC.

The V call is TRBV29-1, the J call TRBJ2-3; no clear D gene. Trimming left V 5 bases short and J 2 bases short, with 5 bases between. The CDR3 is made up of 11 amino acids. Germline V gene lookup returns CDR1 SQVTM and CDR2 ANQGSEA. This CDR3 reads CSVTSTDTQYF. CDR3 coding DNA: TGCAGCGTTACTTCCACAGATACGCAGTATTTT.

This clonotype has more than one count but fewer than ten. This chain joins TRBV11-2 and TRBJ2-3; 15 bases agree with TRBD2. Germline V lookup: CDR1 SGHAT, CDR2 FQNNGV. V dropped 4 bases and J dropped 2; count of bases not matched to a gene: 10. The CDR3 extends over 19 amino acids. The CDR3 sequence: CASSSPGLAGGGATDTQYF. In DNA form, the CDR3 reads TGTGCCAGCAGCTCACCGGGACTAGCGGGAGGAGGAGCCACAGATACGCAGTATTTT. Full variable domain (missing parts from reference TRBV11-2 and TRBJ2-3): EAGVAQSPRYKIIEKRQSVAFWCNPISGHATLYWYQQILGQGPKLLIQFQNNGVVDDSQLPKDRFSAERLKGVDSTLKIQPAKLEDSAVYLCASSSPGLAGGGATDTQYFGPGTRLTVL.

The V and J genes are TRBV7-2 and TRBJ2-3; 8 nucleotides line up with TRBD2. V lost 3 bases, J lost 2 bases, and 10 bases stayed unmatched. The CDR3 contains 17 residues. The germline V gene encodes CDR1 SGHTA and CDR2 FQGNSA. The chain's CDR3 is CASSLGWSSGPTDTQYF. The DNA for the CDR3 is TGTGCCAGCAGCTTGGGGTGGTCTAGCGGGCCCACAGATACGCAGTATTTT. The complete variable domain, with remaining parts taken from reference TRBV7-2 and TRBJ2-3, reads GAGVSQSPSNKVTEKGKDVELRCDPISGHTALYWYRQSLGQGLEFLIYFQGNSAPDKSGLPSDRFSAERTGGSVSTLTIQRTQQEDSAVYLCASSLGWSSGPTDTQYFGPGTRLTVL.

This clonotype has a count of ten or more. The chain combines TRBV6-5 with TRBJ1-6, with 9 bases fitting TRBD1. Germline V gives CDR1 MNHEY, CDR2 SVGAGI. The junction had 10 bases not matched to a gene; V was cut back by 2 bases and J by 14 bases. The CDR3 consists of 15 residues. Written as DNA, the CDR3 is TGTGCCAGCAGTTACGACAGGGGGGGAAGGGCGTCCCTCCACTTT. It translates to CASSYDRGGRASLHF.

This clonotype occurred a few times. The chain combines TRBV29-1 with TRBJ2-2, with unresolved D. CDR1 is SQVTM and CDR2 is ANQGSEA in the germline V gene. The length of the CDR3 is 12 residues. V dropped 5 bases and J dropped 1 base, with 5 bases sitting between them. The CDR3 loop is CSVHRNTGELFF. CDR3 in DNA: TGCAGCGTTCACAGGAACACCGGGGAGCTGTTTTTT.

This clonotype occurred many times. The chain carries TRBV29-1 and TRBJ2-5; 9 bases fit TRBD2. There are 14 residues in the CDR3. Germline V gives CDR1 SQVTM, CDR2 ANQGSEA. With V trimmed by 7 bases and J by 3 bases, 9 bases remained unmatched. The CDR3 coding sequence is TGCAGCGGGAGGGCTAGCGGGAAGGAAGAGACCCAGTACTTC. This codes for CSGRASGKEETQYF.

This clonotype was counted only a few times. The chain is built from TRBV6-2 or TRBV6-3 and TRBJ2-3; 7 nucleotides match TRBD2. V was clipped by 4 bases and J by 6 bases; unmatched bases: 7. The germline V gene encodes CDR1 MNHEY and CDR2 SVGEGT. This CDR3 comprises 14 residues. DNA for the CDR3: TGTGCCAGCAGTTGGGGCGGGAGAAGGGATACGCAGTATTTT. Translating gives CASSWGGRRDTQYF.

V is TRBV28 and J is TRBJ2-5; D is undetermined. Germline-derived CDR1 and CDR2 are MDHEN and SYDVKM. This CDR3 contains 12 residues. Trimming left V 7 bases short and J 7 bases short, with 13 bases between. CDR3: CASKSPSATQYF. CDR3 bases: TGTGCCAGCAAAAGTCCTTCGGCGACCCAGTACTTC.

This clonotype was picked up many times. The CDR3 DNA follows: TGCAGTGCTAGAGATACAGGGTCTCTCTCCTACGAGCAGTACTTC. This gives the protein CSARDTGSLSYEQYF. The chain uses TRBV20-1 and TRBJ2-7; D is possibly TRBD1 (6 bases). V lost 0 bases and J lost 0, with 12 bases in between. From germline, CDR1 is DFQATT and CDR2 SNEGSKA (reference sequence). There are 15 residues in the CDR3.

The CDR3 DNA reads as TGCAGCGTGAACAGGGGATCTGAAGCTTTCTTT. It codes for CSVNRGSEAFF. The chain joins TRBV29-1 to TRBJ1-1; TRBD1 agrees at 7 bases. The CDR3 runs to 11 residues. The germline gives CDR1 SQVTM, CDR2 ANQGSEA. V shed 6 bases and J 6 bases; nucleotides not matched to a gene: 4.

In its sample, this clonotype was seen a few times. This chain links TRBV6-5 with TRBJ2-1; weak D call: TRBD2 (6 bases). Trimming cost V 5 bases and J 0 bases, with 17 bases left between them. Germline V gives CDR1 MNHEY, CDR2 SVGAGI. This CDR3 spans 17 amino acids. DNA of the CDR3: TGTGCCAGCAGTGCGCGACAGCGGGTGAGCTCCTACAATGAGCAGTTCTTC. This codes for CASSARQRVSSYNEQFF.

The chain couples TRBV7-2 to TRBJ2-3; D is possibly TRBD1 (5 bases). Trimming stripped 5 bases from V and 2 bases from J, with 14 bases between. This CDR3 comprises 15 residues. The germline V gene has CDR1 SGHTA and CDR2 FQGNSA. As DNA, the CDR3 is TGTGCCAGCAGCGAACAGTCAGGGAACACAGATACGCAGTATTTT. It is translated as CASSEQSGNTDTQYF.

This rearrangement joins TRBV11-2 to TRBJ1-1; 8 positions match TRBD1. J lost 8 bases, V lost 3 bases, and 11 bases had no gene match. This CDR3 is 15 amino acids long. Germline assignment: CDR1 SGHAT and CDR2 FQNNGV. The CDR3 region is CASSFLNGQGPEAFF. The CDR3 DNA follows: TGTGCCAGCAGCTTCCTTAACGGACAGGGACCCGAAGCTTTCTTT.

This clonotype was observed many times. This chain connects TRBV5-1 to TRBJ2-2, with D perhaps matching TRBD1 (5 bases). In germline, CDR1 is SGHRS, CDR2 YFSETQ. Trimming took 4 bases from V and 0 from J, leaving 10 bases between them. The CDR3 has 15 amino acids. As DNA, the CDR3 is TGCGCCAGCAGCCTTAGGACAACGAACACCGGGGAGCTGTTTTTT. Translating gives CASSLRTTNTGELFF.

This clonotype was observed at least ten times. CDR3 bases: TGTGCCAGCAGCCAAGAACGAGGACCCCAGCATTTT. It codes for CASSQERGPQHF. The gene calls are TRBV14 and TRBJ1-5; D is uncertain. The CDR3 is 12 amino acids. Trimming stripped 0 bases from V and 10 bases from J, with 7 bases between. Looked up from germline, CDR1 is SGHDN and CDR2 is FVKESK.

This clonotype was picked up many times. The chain uses TRBV11-2 and TRBJ2-6; 14 nucleotides line up with TRBD2. J gave up 1 base and V 4 bases, and 0 bases lay outside the gene matches. Germline-derived CDR1 and CDR2 are SGHAT and FQNNGV. The CDR3 extends over 17 amino acids. Written as DNA, the CDR3 is TGTGCCAGCAGCTGGACTAGCGGGAGGTCTGGGGCCAACGTCCTGACTTTC. Its protein product is CASSWTSGRSGANVLTF.

This clonotype has only a few counts. The V and J genes are TRBV11-2 and TRBJ1-4, with a weak D call TRBD1 (6 bases). The CDR3 contains 16 residues. Trimming cost V 3 bases and J 4 bases, with 15 bases left between them. Germline V lookup: CDR1 SGHAT, CDR2 FQNNGV. Here the CDR3 reads CASSFSRTARNEKLFF. The DNA of the CDR3 is TGTGCCAGCAGCTTTTCCCGGACAGCTCGTAATGAAAAACTGTTTTTT.

The table lists this clonotype with many counts. V gene TRBV29-1 combines with J gene TRBJ2-1; D is possibly TRBD2 (5 bases). V gave up 4 bases and J gave up 0 bases, with 10 bases separating them. The CDR3 has 14 residues. Germline CDR1 and CDR2: SQVTM and ANQGSEA. CDR3 in DNA: TGCAGCGTTGCAGCGGCCAGCTCCTACAATGAGCAGTTCTTC. Translation gives CSVAAASSYNEQFF.

V usage is TRBV5-4 and J usage is TRBJ2-1; 11 bases agree with TRBD2. The germline gives CDR1 SGHNT, CDR2 YYREEE (reference sequence). The CDR3 contains 15 residues. The trim removed 0 bases at V and 7 bases at J, leaving 3 bases unmatched. The CDR3 loop is CASSLGSGRVNEQFF. DNA for the CDR3: TGTGCCAGCAGCTTGGGTAGCGGGAGGGTTAATGAGCAGTTCTTC.

This clonotype was seen a few times. V is TRBV5-4 and J is TRBJ2-5; D might be TRBD1 (5 bases). CDR1 SGHNT and CDR2 YYREEE come from the germline V gene (reference sequence). Between the trimmed V and J ends, which lost 4 bases and 2 bases, there was a span of 12 bases. The CDR3 is made up of 14 amino acids. The CDR3 is CASSQGRDQETQYF. CDR3 DNA: TGTGCCAGCAGCCAAGGCAGGGATCAAGAGACCCAGTACTTC. Based on the CDR3 plus reference TRBV5-4 and TRBJ2-5, the full variable domain is ETGVTQSPTHLIKTRGQQVTLRCSSQSGHNTVSWYQQALGQGPQFIFQYYREEENGRGNFPPRFSGLQFPNYSSELNVNALELDDSALYLCASSQGRDQETQYFGPGTRLLVL.

The genes are TRBV7-9 and TRBJ1-1; D gene ambiguous. The V and J ends lost 5 bases and 6 bases respectively, with 16 bases between them. CDR1 is SEHNR, CDR2 FQNEAQ, per germline (reference sequence). The CDR3 runs to 14 residues. In DNA, the CDR3 is TGTGCCAGCAGCCCTGAAGTCCGCCTGGCTGAAGCTTTCTTT. Protein sequence: CASSPEVRLAEAFF.

CDR3 loop: CASSRSEVQWDEQYF. In DNA form, the CDR3 reads TGTGCCAGCAGCCGTTCAGAGGTGCAATGGGACGAGCAGTACTTC. The chain joins TRBV7-8 to TRBJ2-7; D is unresolved. Trimming shortened V by 5 bases and J by 5 bases, and 19 bases separated the two germline ends. The CDR3 covers 15 residues. The V gene's germline CDR1 is SGHVS and CDR2 FQNEAQ.

In this sample, this clonotype turned up a few times. The rearrangement joins TRBV10-3 to TRBJ1-3; D is perhaps TRBD1 (6 bases). Germline CDR1 and CDR2: ENHRY and SYGVKD. The CDR3 loop spans 14 amino acids. The CDR3 spells CASGGPDSGNTIYF. For the CDR3, the DNA is TGTGCATCTGGGGGGCCTGACTCTGGAAACACCATATATTTT.